Shown below are 5 T cell receptor beta chains from a single sample sequenced in a study of T-cell memory formation after mild COVID-19. TCRdb analysed the 5' RACE reads with MiXCR anew, one entry per CDR3 protein. The sample has almost 350,000 distinct CDR3 sequences, roughly 20% seen once. The sequenced sample was PBMCs or a T cell subset sorted from them (not recorded which). These receptors all come from a man between 18 and 35 years old who had mild COVID-19 (a few samples of this study predate the infection). Cell type and time point are not known.

This clonotype was picked up many times. The chain recombines TRBV5-1 with TRBJ2-5; 7 bases line up with TRBD1. CDR1 and CDR2 from the germline V gene are SGHRS and YFSETQ. The CDR3 spans 13 residues. V shed 2 bases and J 4 bases; nucleotides not matched to a gene: 2. CDR3 nucleotides: TGCGCCAGCAGCTTCCCAGGGGGAGAGACCCAGTACTTC. It is translated as CASSFPGGETQYF.

This clonotype turned up a few times. The chain is built from TRBV2 and TRBJ2-5; 9 bases are a match to TRBD1. Germline loops: CDR1 SNHLY, CDR2 FYNNEI. J lost 11 bases, V lost 6 bases, and 7 bases had no gene match. This CDR3 region has 12 residues. CDR3 sequence reads: CASSLDRGKQYF. The CDR3 coding sequence is TGTGCCAGCAGCCTGGACAGGGGAAAACAGTACTTC.

This clonotype was seen at least ten times. This chain uses TRBV9 with TRBJ2-2; D unclear. This CDR3 contains 16 residues. V was pared by 7 bases and J by 4 bases, with 20 bases between. Per germline, CDR1 SGDLS and CDR2 YYNGEE. The CDR3 DNA sequence: TGTGCCAGCTCCGCGCGAAGGGTAAAGAGCACCGGGGAGCTGTTTTTT. Its translation: CASSARRVKSTGELFF. The variable domain in full, completed from reference TRBV9 and TRBJ2-2, reads DSGVTQTPKHLITATGQRVTLRCSPRSGDLSVYWYQQSLDQGLQFLIQYYNGEERAKGNILERFSAQQFPDLHSELNLSSLELGDSALYFCASSARRVKSTGELFFGEGSRLTVL.

The rearrangement links TRBV27 to TRBJ2-5, with 7 bases aligning to TRBD1. Per germline, CDR1 MNHEY and CDR2 SMNVEV (reference sequence). V shed 4 bases, J shed 5 bases, and the junction held 7 bases outside the gene matches. The CDR3 has 14 residues. The CDR3 reads CASSSLTGTETQYF. CDR3 in DNA: TGTGCCAGCAGTTCGTTGACAGGGACGGAGACCCAGTACTTC.

V and J are TRBV7-2 and TRBJ1-1; TRBD1 agrees at 9 bases. The germline gives CDR1 SGHTA, CDR2 FQGNSA. Trimming removed 2 bases from V and 1 base from J; junction bases left unmatched: 8. The CDR3 covers 17 residues. Here the CDR3 reads CASSLRLPGQGNTEAFF. The CDR3 region has the DNA TGTGCCAGCAGCTTACGACTTCCGGGACAGGGGAACACTGAAGCTTTCTTT. Variable domain in full (rest from reference TRBV7-2 and TRBJ1-1): GAGVSQSPSNKVTEKGKDVELRCDPISGHTALYWYRQSLGQGLEFLIYFQGNSAPDKSGLPSDRFSAERTGGSVSTLTIQRTQQEDSAVYLCASSLRLPGQGNTEAFFGQGTRLTVV.